A single sample is the source of the 7 T cell receptor beta chains below, sequenced in a study of read filtering for tumor transcriptome and immune sequencing. From roughly 390 ng of RNA, a library with molecular barcoded alpha/delta and beta/gamma adaptors was made. One entry per CDR3 protein, called by TCRdb with MiXCR from the reads. The sample has about 48,000 distinct CDR3 sequences; around 19% are singletons. The sequencing input was a population of CD138-negative cells sorted from bone marrow. Source of these receptors: a donor aged 40 or over with multiple myeloma.

This clonotype was detected ten times or more. The CDR3 spells CASSIRSGYGELFF. The CDR3 DNA follows: TGTGCCAGCAGCATAAGATCGGGGTACGGGGAGCTGTTTTTT. This sequence joins TRBV11-1 and TRBJ2-2; a possible D gene is TRBD2 (5 bases). CDR1 and CDR2 (germline): SGHAT, FQDESV (reference sequence). V lost 5 bases and J 7 bases, leaving 14 bases between the germline ends. The CDR3 covers 14 residues.

At least ten counts were recorded for this clonotype. The J gene is TRBJ1-1, the V gene TRBV29-1, with D possibly matching TRBD1 (6 bases). The CDR3 totals 13 residues. Germline V gives CDR1 SQVTM, CDR2 ANQGSEA. Between the trimmed V and J ends, which lost 6 bases and 5 bases, there was a span of 16 bases. The DNA of the CDR3 is TGCAGCGTCACCGTGGGAGGGGGGACTGAAGCTTTCTTT. Protein sequence: CSVTVGGGTEAFF.

Ten or more counts support this clonotype. This chain uses TRBV5-1 with TRBJ2-5, with D uncertain. The germline gives CDR1 SGHRS, CDR2 YFSETQ. The CDR3 contains 16 residues. With 1 base removed from V and 2 bases from J, the gap between germline ends came to 15 bases. The CDR3 DNA follows: TGCGCCAGCAGCTTGTTTGGAGTACCTGGACAAGAGACCCAGTACTTC. It encodes CASSLFGVPGQETQYF.

A word on this clonotype: A single base separates this from a much larger clone, so it may be a read error. The V and J genes are TRBV18 and TRBJ1-1, with TRBD1 matching 11 bases. Per the germline V gene, CDR1 is KGHSH and CDR2 is LQKENI. This CDR3 is built from 17 residues. The CDR3 loop reads CASSPRTGQGANTETFF. The CDR3 DNA sequence: TGTGCCAGCTCACCACGTACCGGACAGGGGGCCAACACTGAAACTTTCTTT.

This clonotype occurred a few times. This rearrangement joins TRBV7-3 to TRBJ2-3, with unresolved D. The CDR3 covers 16 residues. Germline CDR1 reads SGHTA; CDR2 reads FQGTGA. Trimming took off 5 bases at V and 0 bases at J, with 15 bases between the two ends. The CDR3 coding sequence is TGTGCCAGCAGCCCCTCGGGCGAGAGGAGCACAGATACGCAGTATTTT. This codes for CASSPSGERSTDTQYF.

This clonotype was seen a handful of times. The chain is built from TRBV20-1 and TRBJ2-5; 9 nucleotides match TRBD2. The V and J ends lost 5 bases and 2 bases, in that order; junction bases with no gene match: 6. Germline V gene sequence: CDR1 DFQATT, CDR2 SNEGSKA (reference sequence). There are 14 residues in the CDR3. CDR3 sequence reads: CSARGGAGQETQYF. The CDR3 DNA sequence: TGCAGTGCTCGCGGGGGGGCGGGACAAGAGACCCAGTACTTC.

This clonotype was recorded at least ten times. The V and J genes are TRBV5-6 and TRBJ2-4; 11 bases map to TRBD2. J lost 0 bases, V lost 1 base, and 6 bases had no gene match. The CDR3 has 18 amino acids. In germline, CDR1 is SGHDT, CDR2 YYEEEE. CDR3 nucleotide sequence: TGTGCCAGCAGCTTGTGGTTAGCGGGAGGGCTAGCCAAAAACATTCAGTACTTC. Its translation is CASSLWLAGGLAKNIQYF.